This T cell receptor (beta chain) was retrieved from a study of molecular identifiers for immune sequencing clone quantification. There are 13 residues in the CDR3. The trim removed 6 bases at V and 7 bases at J, leaving 2 bases unmatched. Germline lookup yields CDR1 MNHEY and CDR2 SMNVEV (reference sequence). This clonotype came up many times. TCRdb itself ran the PCR reads through MiXCR, one entry per CDR3 protein. The sample has tens of thousands of distinct CDR3 sequences, under 20% seen once. The sequence was obtained from a human donor in good health. Some libraries in this study had Jurkat cell RNA spiked in. The rearrangement joins TRBV27 to TRBJ1-5; 11 bases agree with TRBD1. The sequencing input was naive CD8+ T cells from blood, with Jurkat cell RNA spiked in. The subset was: FACS-sorted CD8+CD4-CCR7+CD45RA+ naive T cells. CDR3 in amino acids: CASRGQGEQPQHF. The CDR3 coding sequence is TGTGCCAGCAGGGGACAGGGGGAACAGCCCCAGCATTTT.